The 15 T cell receptor beta chains listed next were all sequenced from one sample in a study of T cells after yellow fever vaccination. TCRdb used MiXCR to reprocess the 5' RACE reads, holding one entry per CDR3 protein. The sample shows about 320,000 distinct CDR3 sequences, 3.5% to 5% of them seen only once. Sequencing was performed on PBMCs, taken 15 days after the yellow fever booster vaccination. The receptors shown here come from a young man who received the YFV17D yellow fever vaccine.

This clonotype has at least ten counts. The J gene is TRBJ2-5, the V gene TRBV29-1; 7 nucleotides line up with TRBD1. J gave up 4 bases and V 7 bases, and 15 bases lay outside the gene matches. Per the germline V gene, CDR1 is SQVTM and CDR2 is ANQGSEA. The CDR3 totals 15 residues. This CDR3 reads CSGGFRQGSRETQYF. CDR3 DNA sequence: TGCAGCGGGGGGTTCCGACAGGGCTCGAGAGAGACCCAGTACTTC.

This rearrangement joins TRBV5-8 to TRBJ2-7; D might be TRBD1 (6 bases). This CDR3 spans 14 amino acids. Germline V gene sequence: CDR1 SGHTS, CDR2 YDEGEE. CDR3 in amino acids: CASSRTPTGYEKYV. The CDR3, as DNA: TGTGCCAGCAGCCGGACCCCCACAGGGTACGAGAAGTACGTC.

This clonotype was detected many times. This chain links TRBV20-1 with TRBJ2-5; TRBD1 agrees at 10 bases. The CDR3 has 14 residues. Germline V gives CDR1 DFQATT, CDR2 SNEGSKA (reference sequence). V gave up 5 bases and J gave up 2 bases; unmatched junction bases: 5. CDR3 DNA sequence: TGCAGTGCTGTCGACAGGGGGCTACAAGAGACCCAGTACTTC. Its translation: CSAVDRGLQETQYF.

This clonotype was detected many times. J is TRBJ2-5 and V is TRBV5-1; 8 bases fit TRBD2. Germline CDR1 SGHRS, CDR2 YFSETQ. Trimming at V came to 0 bases and at J to 5 bases, leaving 3 bases not matched to a gene. This CDR3 spans 14 amino acids. The chain's CDR3 is CASSLVRGGETQYF. In DNA form, the CDR3 reads TGCGCCAGCAGCTTGGTCCGGGGGGGCGAGACCCAGTACTTC.

This clonotype was counted only a few times. This chain joins TRBV19 and TRBJ1-1; possibly TRBD1 for D (6 bases). V dropped 3 bases and J dropped 2 bases, with 10 bases sitting between them. The germline gives CDR1 LNHDA, CDR2 SQIVND (reference sequence). The CDR3 is made up of 14 amino acids. Here the CDR3 DNA reads TGTGCCAGTAGTATTTCCGGGACAAACACTGAAGCTTTCTTT. It encodes CASSISGTNTEAFF.

This clonotype was recorded a few times. The chain uses TRBV5-1 and TRBJ2-5, with 8 positions matching TRBD1. With 2 bases clipped from V and 5 bases from J, the junction kept 8 bases outside the gene matches. Germline values: CDR1 SGHRS, CDR2 YFSETQ. The length of the CDR3 is 15 residues. CDR3 region: CASSLRRQGAETQYF. CDR3 nucleotide sequence: TGCGCCAGCAGCTTAAGGCGGCAGGGGGCTGAGACCCAGTACTTC.

There are many counts of this clonotype. The genes are TRBV25-1 and TRBJ1-6, with D perhaps matching TRBD1 (5 bases). V was trimmed by 11 bases and J by 8 bases, leaving 16 bases between them. Germline lookup yields CDR1 MGHDK and CDR2 SYGVNS. The CDR3 sequence is 13 residues long. CDR3: CASHRDPDSPLHF. The CDR3 DNA is TGTGCCTCCCACCGGGACCCCGATTCACCCCTCCACTTT.

This clonotype was observed at least ten times. The chain couples TRBV2 to TRBJ2-7, with D unclear. Germline CDR1 SNHLY, CDR2 FYNNEI. V lost 3 bases and J lost 5, with 11 bases in between. The CDR3 spans 13 residues. The CDR3 loop is CASSEPFEDEQYF. The CDR3 region has the DNA TGTGCCAGCAGTGAGCCCTTCGAGGACGAGCAGTACTTC.

V is TRBV25-1 and J is TRBJ1-3, with unresolved D. The germline V and J ends were trimmed by 6 bases and 8 bases, with 8 bases remaining between them. From germline, CDR1 is MGHDK and CDR2 SYGVNS. This CDR3 is 11 amino acids long. In DNA form, the CDR3 reads TGTGCCAGCAGAAGGACGGACACCATATATTTT. Its translation is CASRRTDTIYF.

The chain is built from TRBV14 and TRBJ1-4; D is uncertain. CDR1 SGHDN and CDR2 FVKESK come from the germline V gene. V gave up 3 bases and J gave up 10 bases, with 12 bases separating them. The CDR3 loop spans 13 amino acids. CDR3 protein: CASSQGSGGKLFF. The CDR3 bases are TGTGCCAGCAGCCAGGGATCTGGTGGAAAACTGTTTTTT.

This clonotype was counted a few times. V gene TRBV29-1 combines with J gene TRBJ2-1, with 8 bases lining up with TRBD1. V lost 3 bases, J lost 14 bases, and 12 bases stayed unmatched. The CDR3 loop spans 13 amino acids. CDR1 and CDR2 (germline): SQVTM, ANQGSEA. This chain's CDR3 is CSVDPQGADLKFF. The DNA for the CDR3 is TGCAGCGTTGATCCGCAGGGGGCGGATTTGAAGTTCTTC.

This clonotype was seen at least ten times. J is TRBJ2-5 and V is TRBV11-2; possible D gene TRBD2, 5 bases. CDR1 is SGHAT, CDR2 FQNNGV, per germline. The CDR3 totals 14 residues. V was shortened by 5 bases and J by 5 bases, with 15 bases between the two germline ends. CDR3 sequence (DNA): TGTGCCAGCAGCCCCCAACTAGTGTCGGAGACCCAGTACTTC. It specifies CASSPQLVSETQYF.

This clonotype was counted only a few times. J is TRBJ2-2 and V is TRBV6-5; weak D call: TRBD2 (6 bases). Between the trimmed V and J ends, which lost 5 bases and 2 bases, there was a span of 9 bases. This CDR3 has 14 amino acids. Germline V gives CDR1 MNHEY, CDR2 SVGAGI. CDR3 sequence reads: CASSGGINTGELFF. The CDR3 region has the DNA TGTGCCAGCAGTGGGGGGATAAACACCGGGGAGCTGTTTTTT.

This clonotype was found many times. The gene calls are TRBV7-8 and TRBJ2-5; D gene unclear. Between the trimmed V and J ends, which lost 1 base and 3 bases, there was a span of 9 bases. Germline lookup yields CDR1 SGHVS and CDR2 FQNEAQ. The CDR3 is 14 amino acids. The CDR3 nucleotides read TGTGCCAGCAGCTTAGGGGCAACAAAAGAGACCCAGTACTTC. Translation gives CASSLGATKETQYF.

The sample holds a few counts of this clonotype. The gene calls are TRBV18 and TRBJ1-1; D is unclear. Germline V gene sequence: CDR1 KGHSH, CDR2 LQKENI. The CDR3 is 14 residues long. V lost 3 bases and J lost 2, with 10 bases in between. DNA for the CDR3: TGTGCCAGCTCACCCCGGGCGATAAACACTGAAGCTTTCTTT. Its protein is CASSPRAINTEAFF.